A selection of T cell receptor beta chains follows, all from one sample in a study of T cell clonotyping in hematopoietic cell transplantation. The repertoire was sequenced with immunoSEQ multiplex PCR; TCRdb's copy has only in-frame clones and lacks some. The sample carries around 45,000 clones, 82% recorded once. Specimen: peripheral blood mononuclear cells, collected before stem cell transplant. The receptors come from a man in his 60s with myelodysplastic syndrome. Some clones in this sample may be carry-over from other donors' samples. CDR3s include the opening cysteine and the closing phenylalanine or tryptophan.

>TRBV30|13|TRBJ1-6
CAWTRASNSPLHF
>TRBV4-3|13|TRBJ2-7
CASSQGISYEQYF
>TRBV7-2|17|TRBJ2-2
CASSLGLAGAYAGELFF
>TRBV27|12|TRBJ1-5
CASSYGNQPQHF
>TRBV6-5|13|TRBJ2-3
CASSYVGTDTQYF
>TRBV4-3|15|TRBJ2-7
CASSQDYWTDYEQYF
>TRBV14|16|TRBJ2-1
CASSPYTGETYNEQFF
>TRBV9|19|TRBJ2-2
CASSPGTSGGKSNTGELFF
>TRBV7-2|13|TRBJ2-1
CASSLVHGNEQFF
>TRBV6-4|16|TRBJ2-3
CASSVSSGGAPDTQYF
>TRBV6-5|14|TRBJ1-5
CASTKNPGNQPQHF
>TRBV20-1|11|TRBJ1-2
CSATRDYGYTF
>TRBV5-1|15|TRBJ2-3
CASSPGTGSTDTQYF
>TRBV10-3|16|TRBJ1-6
CAISELGGQGSSPLHF
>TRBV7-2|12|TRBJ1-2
CASSLVNYGYTF
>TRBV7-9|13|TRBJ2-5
CASSPGTKETQYF
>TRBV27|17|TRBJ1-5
CASSLSRPAYSNQPQHF
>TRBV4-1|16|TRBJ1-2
CASSQDLGNLNYGYTF
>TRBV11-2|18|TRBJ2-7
CASSSDRRGASKFYEQYF